The 28 T cell receptor beta chains in this list originate from one sample, sequenced in a study of blood T cell repertoires in COVID-19. Sequencing used immunoSEQ multiplex PCR; TCRdb keeps in-frame clones, though not all of them. The sample carries 200,000 to 250,000 clones, about four fifths recorded once. The sequenced material came from peripheral blood. Receptors originate from a woman under 30 with acute or convalescent COVID-19.

This clone appeared a single time. The chain couples TRBV11-2 to TRBJ2-1, with 7 bases identical to TRBD2. This CDR3 is 15 amino acids long. Trimming cost V 4 bases and J 6 bases; bases outside gene matches: 9. Germline assignment: CDR1 SGHAT and CDR2 FQNNGV. The CDR3 nucleotides read TGTGCCAGCAGCTCCCCTGAGGGAGGGGTCAATGAGCAGTTCTTC. The encoded protein is CASSSPEGGVNEQFF. Full variable domain (remainder filled in from reference TRBV11-2 and TRBJ2-1): EAGVAQSPRYKIIEKRQSVAFWCNPISGHATLYWYQQILGQGPKLLIQFQNNGVVDDSQLPKDRFSAERLKGVDSTLKIQPAKLEDSAVYLCASSSPEGGVNEQFFGPGTRLTVL.

The chain couples TRBV2 to TRBJ1-5, with D perhaps TRBD1 (5 bases). Germline CDR1 reads SNHLY; CDR2 reads FYNNEI. The CDR3 is 13 residues long. Trimming removed 7 bases at V and 4 bases at J, with 11 bases between. This chain's CDR3 is CASIDNRNQPQHF. Here the CDR3 DNA reads TGTGCCAGCATTGATAACAGGAATCAGCCCCAGCATTTT. Full variable domain (missing parts from reference TRBV2 and TRBJ1-5): EPEVTQTPSHQVTQMGQEVILRCVPISNHLYFYWYRQILGQKVEFLVSFYNNEISEKSEIFDDQFSVERPDGSNFTLKIRSTKLEDSAMYFCASIDNRNQPQHFGDGTRLSIL.

The chain recombines TRBV10-2 with TRBJ2-7; 7 bases are a match to TRBD1. The CDR3 runs to 14 residues. V shed 6 bases, J shed 1 base, and the junction held 6 bases outside the gene matches. CDR1 is WSHSY and CDR2 is SAAADI in the germline V gene. CDR3 DNA sequence: TGCGCCAGCAGGCTCCGGGACAGTTCCTACGAGCAGTACTTC. It translates to CASRLRDSSYEQYF.

V and J are TRBV5-1 and TRBJ2-5; D perhaps matches TRBD2 (6 bases). Germline values: CDR1 SGHRS, CDR2 YFSETQ. Trimming removed 6 bases from V and 5 bases from J, with 23 bases in between. The CDR3 is 16 amino acids. The CDR3 loop is CASMSAPGLGRETQYF. CDR3 bases: TGCGCCAGCATGTCGGCCCCGGGACTGGGTCGGGAGACCCAGTACTTC.

V usage is TRBV27 and J usage is TRBJ2-5; D is perhaps TRBD2 (6 bases). V lost 6 bases and J 4 bases, leaving 15 bases between the germline ends. The CDR3 consists of 14 residues. CDR1 and CDR2 (germline): MNHEY, SMNVEV (reference sequence). CDR3 bases: TGTGCCAGCAGCCCCCTTGCGGGATCAGAGACCCAGTACTTC. It is translated as CASSPLAGSETQYF.

The V and J genes are TRBV27 and TRBJ1-6, with 8 bases that match TRBD1. The J segment lost 4 bases and the V segment lost 6 bases, leaving 2 bases of the junction unmatched. Germline CDR1 and CDR2: MNHEY and SMNVEV (reference sequence). CDR3 length: 14 amino acids. The CDR3 protein is CASRQGVYNSPLHF. The DNA for the CDR3 is TGTGCCAGCAGACAGGGGGTTTATAATTCACCCCTCCACTTT.

The CDR3 loop reads CASSGIAGASGDNEQFF. CDR3 in DNA: TGCGCCAGCAGCGGTATAGCGGGAGCCAGCGGGGACAATGAGCAGTTCTTC. The chain employs TRBV5-1 and TRBJ2-1; TRBD2 agrees at 9 bases. CDR1 and CDR2 from the germline V gene are SGHRS and YFSETQ. The CDR3 contains 17 residues. The V segment lost 4 bases and the J segment 5 bases; nucleotides outside the gene matches: 13.

V is TRBV7-6 and J is TRBJ1-1, with a tentative D call TRBD1 (5 bases). CDR3 length: 14 residues. The V end was cut by 5 bases, the J end by 4 bases, with 14 bases between. Germline V gene lookup returns CDR1 SGHVS and CDR2 FNYEAQ. The CDR3 sequence: CASSQDGGGTEAFF. Written as DNA, the CDR3 is TGTGCCAGCAGCCAGGACGGGGGGGGCACTGAAGCTTTCTTT.

Comments on this clone: Other nucleotide sequences from this sample produce the same CDR3. The V and J genes are TRBV5-6 and TRBJ1-2; 7 nucleotides line up with TRBD1. Germline values: CDR1 SGHDT, CDR2 YYEEEE. J was trimmed by 6 bases and V by 2 bases; bases with no gene match: 4. The CDR3 is 13 amino acids. For the CDR3, the DNA is TGTGCCAGCAGCTTTCGACAGGGAGATGGCTACACCTTC. Translated: CASSFRQGDGYTF.

Many counts were recorded for this clone. The CDR3 DNA reads TGCAGCGTTGACCTTGGACAGGGGGTTTCCTACGAGCAGTACTTC. Translated, it gives CSVDLGQGVSYEQYF. The rearrangement links TRBV29-1 to TRBJ2-7; 10 positions agree with TRBD1. J gave up 1 base and V 3 bases, and 6 bases lay outside the gene matches. The CDR3 consists of 15 residues. Germline lookup yields CDR1 SQVTM and CDR2 ANQGSEA.

The J gene is TRBJ2-3, the V gene TRBV11-2, with D possibly TRBD2 on 6 matching bases. V was shortened by 1 base and J by 5 bases, with 13 bases between the two germline ends. This CDR3 has 15 residues. Looked up from germline, CDR1 is SGHAT and CDR2 is FQNNGV. CDR3 nucleotides: TGTGCCAGCAGCTTAGTCGGGAGTCGGGGAGATACGCAGTATTTT. Its protein is CASSLVGSRGDTQYF.

Regarding this clone: This sample also contains other DNA sequences that code for the same CDR3. V usage is TRBV7-9 and J usage is TRBJ2-7, with a tentative D call TRBD2 (6 bases). The CDR3 runs 15 residues. Looked up from germline, CDR1 is SEHNR and CDR2 is FQNEAQ (reference sequence). V was clipped by 5 bases and J by 1 base, with 15 bases between them. The CDR3 nucleotides read TGTGCCAGCAGCCCCCCCGGGGGATCTTCCTACGAGCAGTACTTC. Protein product: CASSPPGGSSYEQYF.

The chain links TRBV11-2 to TRBJ1-3; D unresolved. This CDR3 region has 13 residues. Per germline, CDR1 SGHAT and CDR2 FQNNGV. Trimming took off 8 bases at V and 2 bases at J, with 10 bases between the two ends. DNA of the CDR3: TGTGCCAGCCGGGAGGGCCCTGGAAACACCATATATTTT. Translated, it gives CASREGPGNTIYF. The whole variable domain, filled in from reference TRBV11-2 and TRBJ1-3, reads EAGVAQSPRYKIIEKRQSVAFWCNPISGHATLYWYQQILGQGPKLLIQFQNNGVVDDSQLPKDRFSAERLKGVDSTLKIQPAKLEDSAVYLCASREGPGNTIYFGEGSWLTVV.

This chain connects TRBV14 to TRBJ2-7; D may be TRBD2 (5 bases). Trimming left V 6 bases short and J 5 bases short, with 11 bases between. Germline CDR1 and CDR2: SGHDN and FVKESK. CDR3 length: 12 residues. The CDR3 DNA follows: TGTGCCAGCAGTTGGGGAGTGGACGAGCAGTACTTC. It codes for CASSWGVDEQYF.

This clone was detected only a few times. The genes are TRBV10-2 and TRBJ2-7; 11 nucleotides agree with TRBD1. Per germline, CDR1 WSHSY and CDR2 SAAADI. The CDR3 is 14 amino acids. Losses at the gene ends were 5 bases for V and 4 bases for J; bases not matched to a gene: 4. The CDR3 protein is CASSTGTGGYEQYF. CDR3 in DNA: TGCGCCAGCAGTACCGGGACAGGGGGGTACGAGCAGTACTTC.

The chain's CDR3 is CASSYWGGPLDEQYF. The CDR3 nucleotides read TGTGCCAGCAGTTACTGGGGGGGACCCTTAGACGAGCAGTACTTC. The gene calls are TRBV6-5 and TRBJ2-7; 7 positions agree with TRBD2. The CDR3 totals 15 residues. Germline CDR1 is MNHEY and CDR2 is SVGAGI. With 1 base clipped from V and 5 bases from J, the junction kept 8 bases outside the gene matches.

This sequence joins TRBV27 and TRBJ2-7, with D possibly matching TRBD1 (5 bases). Germline assignment: CDR1 MNHEY and CDR2 SMNVEV (reference sequence). The length of the CDR3 is 15 residues. Trimming cost V 3 bases and J 0 bases, with 12 bases left between them. The DNA for the CDR3 is TGTGCCAGCAGTTTGGACACAACCAGCTCCTACGAGCAGTACTTC. It is translated as CASSLDTTSSYEQYF.

The CDR3 coding sequence is TGCGCCAGCAGCCGAACCTTACAGGGGTCGTCTAAAAAACTGTTTTTT. Translating it yields CASSRTLQGSSKKLFF. The chain uses TRBV4-3 and TRBJ1-4, with 7 nucleotides matching TRBD1. CDR3 size: 16 residues. Germline values: CDR1 LGHNA, CDR2 YSLEER. V lost 4 bases and J lost 9; bases outside the gene matches: 14.

The genes are TRBV6-6 and TRBJ1-2, with 7 bases that match TRBD1. This CDR3 comprises 13 residues. V lost 8 bases and J lost 7; bases outside the gene matches: 10. The germline V gene has CDR1 MNHNY and CDR2 SVGAGI (reference sequence). In nucleotides, the CDR3 is TGTGCCAGCGGAAATGACAGGGTGGGTGGCTACACCTTC. It specifies CASGNDRVGGYTF.

This chain links TRBV6-5 with TRBJ1-4; the match to TRBD1 covers 7 bases. CDR1 is MNHEY, CDR2 SVGAGI, per germline. The CDR3 runs 14 residues. V gave up 8 bases and J gave up 6 bases; unmatched junction bases: 9. The CDR3 spells CASGRQGSDEKLFF. The CDR3 coding sequence is TGTGCCAGCGGGAGACAGGGTTCGGATGAAAAACTGTTTTTT.

This clone was seen a handful of times. This chain links TRBV13 with TRBJ1-1; TRBD1 might be the D (6 bases). The CDR3 length is 15 residues. V was cut by 4 bases and J by 11 bases, with 23 bases left in between. CDR1 and CDR2 from the germline V gene are PRHDT and FYEKMQ (reference sequence). The CDR3 nucleotides read TGTGCCAGCAGCTCAAACAGGGAAATCGGTCTTGTGGCTTTCTTT. It codes for CASSSNREIGLVAFF.

This clone was counted between two and nine times. CDR3 sequence reads: CASSQDGGWNTEAFF. CDR3 sequence (DNA): TGTGCCAGCAGCCAAGACGGGGGATGGAACACTGAAGCTTTCTTT. V is TRBV3-1 (or the pseudogene TRBV3-2) and J is TRBJ1-1, with D perhaps matching TRBD1 (5 bases). The V and J ends lost 0 bases and 1 base respectively, with 9 bases between them. The CDR3 is made up of 15 amino acids. The germline CDR1 and CDR2 sequences are LGHDT and YNNKEL (reference sequence).

The gene calls are TRBV28 and TRBJ1-1; D might be TRBD1 (6 bases). This CDR3 is 12 amino acids long. The germline CDR1 and CDR2 sequences are MDHEN and SYDVKM. Trimming took 2 bases from V and 8 from J, leaving 9 bases between them. CDR3 coding DNA: TGTGCCAGCAGTTTACAGGGGCTGGAAGCTTTCTTT. Translation: CASSLQGLEAFF.

The J gene is TRBJ1-3, the V gene TRBV9, with 8 nucleotides matching TRBD1. Trimming removed 5 bases from V and 2 bases from J; junction bases left unmatched: 3. The CDR3 has 14 amino acids. Germline V gives CDR1 SGDLS, CDR2 YYNGEE. The CDR3 spells CASSEQGAGNTIYF. The CDR3, as DNA: TGTGCCAGCAGTGAACAGGGGGCTGGAAACACCATATATTTT. Filled out from reference TRBV9 and TRBJ1-3, the complete variable domain reads DSGVTQTPKHLITATGQRVTLRCSPRSGDLSVYWYQQSLDQGLQFLIQYYNGEERAKGNILERFSAQQFPDLHSELNLSSLELGDSALYFCASSEQGAGNTIYFGEGSWLTVV.

This clone has a single count. The V gene is TRBV7-9, the J gene TRBJ2-5; maybe TRBD1 (6 bases). This CDR3 has 14 residues. Between the trimmed V and J ends, which lost 2 bases and 4 bases, there was a span of 11 bases. CDR1 and CDR2 from the germline V gene are SEHNR and FQNEAQ (reference sequence). The CDR3 bases are TGTGCCAGCAGCTTAAAGGGCAGGGGAGAGACCCAGTACTTC. It yields the protein CASSLKGRGETQYF. Full variable domain (outside the CDR3, taken from reference TRBV7-9 and TRBJ2-5): DTGVSQNPRHKITKRGQNVTFRCDPISEHNRLYWYRQTLGQGPEFLTYFQNEAQLEKSRLLSDRFSAERPKGSFSTLEIQRTEQGDSAMYLCASSLKGRGETQYFGPGTRLLVL.

The genes are TRBV7-8 and TRBJ2-3; TRBD1 is a possible D gene (5 bases). The CDR3 sequence is 14 residues long. Germline V gene sequence: CDR1 SGHVS, CDR2 FQNEAQ. Between the trimmed V and J ends, which lost 2 bases and 4 bases, there was a span of 10 bases. CDR3 DNA: TGTGCCAGCAGCTTACAGGGATTCGCAGATACGCAGTATTTT. Protein: CASSLQGFADTQYF.

The chain couples TRBV11-2 to TRBJ2-7; 9 bases fit TRBD1. The trim removed 4 bases at V and 5 bases at J, leaving 9 bases unmatched. This CDR3 spans 15 amino acids. Germline V gene lookup returns CDR1 SGHAT and CDR2 FQNNGV. CDR3 coding DNA: TGTGCCAGCAGCTGGACCGGGACAGGGTTTGACGAGCAGTACTTC. This translates into CASSWTGTGFDEQYF. Full variable domain (rest looked up from reference TRBV11-2 and TRBJ2-7): EAGVAQSPRYKIIEKRQSVAFWCNPISGHATLYWYQQILGQGPKLLIQFQNNGVVDDSQLPKDRFSAERLKGVDSTLKIQPAKLEDSAVYLCASSWTGTGFDEQYFGPGTRLTVT.

This clone was recorded a few times. The rearrangement uses TRBV18 and TRBJ2-2, with TRBD1 matching over 7 bases. The V segment lost 5 bases and the J segment 4 bases; nucleotides outside the gene matches: 10. In germline, CDR1 is KGHSH, CDR2 LQKENI. CDR3 length: 16 amino acids. For the CDR3, the DNA is TGTGCCAGCTCAACCCCGACAGGGAGTGGCACCGGGGAGCTGTTTTTT. Encoded protein: CASSTPTGSGTGELFF.